Shown below are 22 T cell receptor beta chains from a single sample sequenced in a study of control samples from healthy donors and cancer patients. Some clones are missing from TCRdb's copy, which holds only in-frame ones; the method was immunoSEQ multiplex PCR. This sample carries about 150,000 clones, over 90% of them seen once, and the ten largest clones take around 2.4%. Sequencing was carried out using blood. The receptors stem from a man aged 50-59 years in good health.

This chain links TRBV27 with TRBJ1-6; no firm D call. V lost 4 bases and J lost 9, with 13 bases in between. CDR3 size: 14 residues. The V gene's germline CDR1 is MNHEY and CDR2 SMNVEV (reference sequence). As DNA, the CDR3 is TGTGCCAGCAGTTATGAAGGGTATGGTTCACCCCTCCACTTT. The encoded protein is CASSYEGYGSPLHF.

This clone was counted once. The rearrangement links TRBV19 to TRBJ2-1, with D unclear. Germline lookup yields CDR1 LNHDA and CDR2 SQIVND (reference sequence). Deletions cut 4 bases from V and 9 bases from J, with 10 bases between. CDR3 length: 12 residues. The CDR3, as DNA: TGTGCCAGTAGTACCTCTCTCGGTGAGCAGTTCTTC. Its protein product is CASSTSLGEQFF.

This chain links TRBV20-1 with TRBJ1-5; 9 bases align to TRBD1. The trim removed 3 bases at V and 1 base at J, leaving 13 bases unmatched. Germline assignment: CDR1 DFQATT and CDR2 SNEGSKA (reference sequence). This CDR3 region has 18 residues. CDR3 bases: TGCAGTGCTAGTTTGGGACAGGGTCGGGGTATAAGCAATCAGCCCCAGCATTTT. Translating gives CSASLGQGRGISNQPQHF.

J is TRBJ1-2 and V is TRBV19, with D possibly being TRBD1 (5 bases). Germline V gives CDR1 LNHDA, CDR2 SQIVND (reference sequence). The V end was cut by 7 bases, the J end by 4 bases, with 16 bases between. The CDR3 sequence is 14 residues long. CDR3 bases: TGTGCCAGTAACTCTGGCGTGGGACTCTATGGCTACACCTTC. It translates to CASNSGVGLYGYTF.

V and J are TRBV15 and TRBJ2-7; D is unresolved. The CDR3 covers 15 residues. The germline gives CDR1 LNHNV, CDR2 YYDKDF (reference sequence). Trimming removed 0 bases at V and 0 bases at J, with 9 bases between. CDR3 sequence: CATSRDTLSSYEQYF. The CDR3 DNA reads TGTGCCACCAGCAGAGACACCTTAAGCTCCTACGAGCAGTACTTC.

The chain links TRBV27 to TRBJ2-7; 7 nucleotides align to TRBD2. Per germline, CDR1 MNHEY and CDR2 SMNVEV (reference sequence). The CDR3 is 16 amino acids. With 5 bases clipped from V and 2 bases from J, the junction kept 12 bases outside the gene matches. This chain's CDR3 is CASSPLGGGVPYEQYF. CDR3 nucleotide sequence: TGTGCCAGCAGTCCACTCGGGGGAGGGGTCCCCTACGAGCAGTACTTC.

The rearrangement links TRBV11-2 to TRBJ2-5; TRBD2 matches 12 bases. This CDR3 contains 16 residues. Per the germline V gene, CDR1 is SGHAT and CDR2 is FQNNGV. J gave up 5 bases and V 5 bases, and 9 bases lay outside the gene matches. For the CDR3, the DNA is TGTGCCAGCAGCATGGGGACTAGCGGGTATATGGAGACCCAGTACTTC. The encoded protein is CASSMGTSGYMETQYF.

The rearrangement uses TRBV28 and TRBJ2-1; tentatively, D is TRBD2 (6 bases). There are 17 residues in the CDR3. The germline V gene encodes CDR1 MDHEN and CDR2 SYDVKM. V was clipped by 4 bases and J by 3 bases, with 19 bases between them. CDR3 amino acids: CASSSLGEAGLYNEQFF. CDR3 sequence (DNA): TGTGCCAGCAGTTCCCTTGGGGAGGCGGGTCTCTACAATGAGCAGTTCTTC.

The rearrangement uses TRBV30 and TRBJ2-7; 9 bases match TRBD1. With V trimmed by 3 bases and J by 4 bases, 7 bases remained unmatched. The CDR3 runs 14 residues. Germline CDR1 reads GTSNPN; CDR2 reads SVGIG (reference sequence). DNA of the CDR3: TGTGCCTGGAGGATTGGACAGGGGAGGTACGAGCAGTACTTC. It codes for CAWRIGQGRYEQYF.

This clone was observed a handful of times. The genes are TRBV10-1 and TRBJ1-6; no reliable D call. The CDR3 runs to 12 residues. CDR1 is WNHNN and CDR2 is SYGVQD in the germline V gene (reference sequence). The V and J ends lost 6 bases and 7 bases respectively, with 7 bases between them. CDR3 DNA: TGCGCCAGCAGCTCGGGAAATTCACCCCTCCACTTT. Its translation is CASSSGNSPLHF.

This chain joins TRBV19 and TRBJ2-1; 11 nucleotides line up with TRBD2. V gave up 5 bases and J gave up 6 bases; unmatched junction bases: 6. Germline CDR1 LNHDA, CDR2 SQIVND (reference sequence). This CDR3 spans 15 amino acids. CDR3 loop: CASSLTSGRRNEQFF. In DNA, the CDR3 is TGTGCCAGTAGTCTCACTAGCGGGAGACGCAATGAGCAGTTCTTC.

The chain joins TRBV7-9 to TRBJ2-1; D remains ambiguous. This CDR3 comprises 11 residues. V was pared by 1 base and J by 10 bases, with 5 bases between. CDR1 is SEHNR, CDR2 FQNEAQ, per germline (reference sequence). In DNA form, the CDR3 reads TGTGCCAGCAGCTTAGTTGGGGAGCAGTTCTTC. This sequence encodes CASSLVGEQFF. Based on the CDR3 plus reference TRBV7-9 and TRBJ2-1, the full variable domain is DTGVSQNPRHKITKRGQNVTFRCDPISEHNRLYWYRQTLGQGPEFLTYFQNEAQLEKSRLLSDRFSAERPKGSFSTLEIQRTEQGDSAMYLCASSLVGEQFFGPGTRLTVL.

This chain links TRBV9 with TRBJ2-2; tentatively, D is TRBD1 (5 bases). The CDR3 covers 16 residues. Germline V gene data show CDR1 as SGDLS and CDR2 as YYNGEE. V was clipped by 1 base and J by 4 bases, with 14 bases between them. CDR3 residues: CASSVNTGSVTGELFF. CDR3 in DNA: TGTGCCAGCAGCGTAAATACAGGTTCGGTCACCGGGGAGCTGTTTTTT. The full variable domain, with the rest looked up from reference TRBV9 and TRBJ2-2, is DSGVTQTPKHLITATGQRVTLRCSPRSGDLSVYWYQQSLDQGLQFLIQYYNGEERAKGNILERFSAQQFPDLHSELNLSSLELGDSALYFCASSVNTGSVTGELFFGEGSRLTVL.

For this clone: The sample contains more than one DNA sequence encoding this CDR3. This chain links TRBV25-1 with TRBJ2-3, with 9 nucleotides matching TRBD2. V was clipped by 4 bases and J by 0 bases; unmatched bases: 5. The CDR3 covers 16 residues. Germline V lookup: CDR1 MGHDK, CDR2 SYGVNS. The CDR3: CASSVLTSGSTDTQYF. As DNA, the CDR3 is TGTGCCAGCAGTGTCCTCACTAGCGGGAGCACAGATACGCAGTATTTT. Complete variable domain (other parts from reference TRBV25-1 and TRBJ2-3): EADIYQTPRYLVIGTGKKITLECSQTMGHDKMYWYQQDPGMELHLIHYSYGVNSTEKGDLSSESTVSRIRTEHFPLTLESARPSHTSQYLCASSVLTSGSTDTQYFGPGTRLTVL.

This chain joins TRBV27 and TRBJ1-4, with a weak D call TRBD1 (5 bases). V lost 6 bases, J lost 8 bases, and 16 bases lay in between. This CDR3 comprises 14 residues. The germline V gene encodes CDR1 MNHEY and CDR2 SMNVEV (reference sequence). The CDR3 protein is CASSRREAGEKLFF. The CDR3, as DNA: TGTGCCAGCAGCCGCAGGGAAGCAGGAGAAAAACTGTTTTTT.

This sequence joins TRBV19 and TRBJ2-6; unclear D gene. The CDR3 is made up of 14 amino acids. V lost 5 bases, J lost 0 bases, and 5 bases lay in between. CDR1 and CDR2 from the germline V gene are LNHDA and SQIVND (reference sequence). CDR3 bases: TGTGCCAGTAGTTCCTACTCTGGGGCCAACGTCCTGACTTTC. It translates to CASSSYSGANVLTF.

The chain couples TRBV27 to TRBJ2-5, with 11 positions matching TRBD2. Germline values: CDR1 MNHEY, CDR2 SMNVEV (reference sequence). This CDR3 comprises 17 residues. Trimming removed 3 bases from V and 2 bases from J; junction bases left unmatched: 8. CDR3 in amino acids: CASSLRGTSGKQETQYF. Written as DNA, the CDR3 is TGTGCCAGCAGTTTGAGGGGGACTAGCGGAAAACAAGAGACCCAGTACTTC.

This chain's CDR3 is CASSNVGNTEAFF. CDR3 coding DNA: TGTGCCAGCAGTAATGTAGGGAACACTGAAGCTTTCTTT. This sequence joins TRBV6-5 and TRBJ1-1, with no clear D. V gave up 5 bases and J gave up 1 base, with 8 bases separating them. The CDR3 is made up of 13 amino acids. Germline assignment: CDR1 MNHEY and CDR2 SVGAGI.

This clone was picked up one time. The J gene is TRBJ1-2, the V gene TRBV28, with 7 bases that match TRBD1. V was pared by 6 bases and J by 8 bases, with 9 bases of the junction left unmatched. The CDR3 spans 13 residues. CDR1 is MDHEN, CDR2 SYDVKM, per germline. The CDR3 spells CASSPLTGSGYTF. CDR3 nucleotides: TGTGCCAGCAGCCCACTGACAGGGAGCGGCTACACCTTC.

J is TRBJ2-7 and V is TRBV6-5, with D tentatively TRBD2 (5 bases). The CDR3 contains 13 residues. Germline V gives CDR1 MNHEY, CDR2 SVGAGI. V was cut by 4 bases and J by 2 bases, with 9 bases left in between. The DNA of the CDR3 is TGTGCCAGCAGTTTAAGACTAACCTACGAGCAGTACTTC. It yields the protein CASSLRLTYEQYF.

The chain has TRBV19 and TRBJ1-2; tentative D call: TRBD1 (5 bases). V was pared by 4 bases and J by 7 bases, with 10 bases between. CDR3 length: 12 amino acids. Germline V gene data show CDR1 as LNHDA and CDR2 as SQIVND (reference sequence). The CDR3 DNA reads TGTGCCAGTAGTACCAGGGCTTCTGGCTACACCTTC. This codes for CASSTRASGYTF.

This clone was detected once. Other DNA sequences in this sample translate to the same CDR3. This chain links TRBV5-4 with TRBJ2-7; unclear D gene. The CDR3 loop spans 13 amino acids. Germline-derived CDR1 and CDR2 are SGHNT and YYREEE (reference sequence). The ends were cut back, 0 bases at V and 0 bases at J, with 4 bases in the middle. The CDR3 nucleotides read TGTGCCAGCAGCTTGGCGGGCTCCTACGAGCAGTACTTC. Translating it yields CASSLAGSYEQYF. Full variable domain (rest looked up from reference TRBV5-4 and TRBJ2-7): ETGVTQSPTHLIKTRGQQVTLRCSSQSGHNTVSWYQQALGQGPQFIFQYYREEENGRGNFPPRFSGLQFPNYSSELNVNALELDDSALYLCASSLAGSYEQYFGPGTRLTVT.